The rows below give T cell receptor beta chains drawn from one sample of a study of T cell responses to AZD1222 COVID-19 vaccine. Method: immunoSEQ multiplex PCR; TCRdb's copy keeps in-frame clones and lacks some. The sample records about 76,000 clones, roughly 90% being singletons. The material sequenced was peripheral blood, taken on day 0 of MenACWY control vaccination. These receptors all stem from an adult in good health. The CDR3 runs from the conserved cysteine through the conserved F or W. Each record gives: V gene, clone size, J gene, D gene, CDR3 DNA, CDR3 protein. D genes are given only for firm matches. For some rows the clone size is stated as once, few or many, or as a class when expanded; others skip it.

v_gene: TRBV6-5
abundance: NA
j_gene: TRBJ1-3
d_gene: NA
CDR3nt: TGTGCCAGCGGAAGGCAGTCGGGAAACACCATATATTTT
CDR3aa: CASGRQSGNTIYF

v_gene: TRBV12-3/TRBV12-4
abundance: NA
j_gene: TRBJ2-2
d_gene: NA
CDR3nt: TGTGCCAGCAGTTTGACCACCGGGGAGCTGTTTTTT
CDR3aa: CASSLTTGELFF

v_gene: TRBV20-1
abundance: once
j_gene: TRBJ2-7
d_gene: NA
CDR3nt: TGCAGTGCTTATAGGGATTCCGAGCAGTACTTC
CDR3aa: CSAYRDSEQYF

v_gene: TRBV6-5
abundance: NA
j_gene: TRBJ2-7
d_gene: NA
CDR3nt: TGTGCCAGCAGTTACTCGGGTCGGACCTACGAGCAGTACTTC
CDR3aa: CASSYSGRTYEQYF

v_gene: TRBV5-1
abundance: NA
j_gene: TRBJ1-1
d_gene: NA
CDR3nt: TGCGCCAGCAGCTTCTTGACGGAGACTAACACTGAAGCTTTCTTT
CDR3aa: CASSFLTETNTEAFF

v_gene: TRBV30
abundance: NA
j_gene: TRBJ2-6
d_gene: NA
CDR3nt: TGTGCCTGGAGTACGTCAGTTAGCTCTGGGGCCAACGTCCTGACTTTC
CDR3aa: CAWSTSVSSGANVLTF

v_gene: TRBV12-3/TRBV12-4
abundance: NA
j_gene: TRBJ1-2
d_gene: NA
CDR3nt: TGTGCCAGCAGTTTAACTACGGGCTATGGCTACACCTTC
CDR3aa: CASSLTTGYGYTF

v_gene: TRBV28
abundance: NA
j_gene: TRBJ1-3
d_gene: TRBD1
CDR3nt: TGTGCCAGCAGTTTGGGGACAGGGCTTGGAAGAAACACCATATATTTT
CDR3aa: CASSLGTGLGRNTIYF

v_gene: TRBV12-5
abundance: NA
j_gene: TRBJ2-7
d_gene: NA
CDR3nt: TGTGCTAGTGGTCACAACTTCTACGAGCAGTACTTC
CDR3aa: CASGHNFYEQYF

v_gene: TRBV5-1
abundance: NA
j_gene: TRBJ2-1
d_gene: NA
CDR3nt: TGCGCCAGCAGCCCCACTGGCGCAAGACGGAATGAGCAGTTCTTC
CDR3aa: CASSPTGARRNEQFF

v_gene: TRBV2
abundance: NA
j_gene: TRBJ2-6
d_gene: NA
CDR3nt: TGTGCCAGCAGTGGCGACTCTGGGGCCAACGTCCTGACTTTC
CDR3aa: CASSGDSGANVLTF

v_gene: TRBV6-5
abundance: NA
j_gene: TRBJ2-2
d_gene: NA
CDR3nt: TGTGCCAGCAGTTACGGTCCCGGGGAGCTGTTTTTT
CDR3aa: CASSYGPGELFF